Presented here are 24 T cell receptor beta chains from one specimen sequenced in a study of siplizumab effects on memory and regulatory T cells. Repertoires were generated with immunoSEQ multiplex PCR, while TCRdb's copy carries only in-frame clones and drops some. The table records more than 85,000 clones, 92% of them present only once. Sequences were obtained from CD4+ T cells sorted from blood. These TCRs come from a human donor in good health.

The rearrangement uses TRBV9 and TRBJ2-7; D is unresolved. V lost 3 bases, J lost 4 bases, and 17 bases lay in between. From germline, CDR1 is SGDLS and CDR2 YYNGEE. The CDR3 is 15 residues long. This CDR3 reads CASSAGDTRQYEQYF. CDR3 nucleotide sequence: TGTGCCAGCAGCGCCGGCGACACCAGGCAGTACGAGCAGTACTTC. The complete variable domain, with remaining parts taken from reference TRBV9 and TRBJ2-7, reads DSGVTQTPKHLITATGQRVTLRCSPRSGDLSVYWYQQSLDQGLQFLIQYYNGEERAKGNILERFSAQQFPDLHSELNLSSLELGDSALYFCASSAGDTRQYEQYFGPGTRLTVT.

The V and J genes are TRBV7-9 and TRBJ2-7, with TRBD1 matching 7 bases. CDR1 and CDR2 (germline): SEHNR, FQNEAQ (reference sequence). The junction had 16 bases not matched to a gene; V was cut back by 8 bases and J by 9 bases. The CDR3 runs 14 residues. In nucleotides, the CDR3 is TGTGCCAGCGAACCAACCGGGACAGAGGGAGCGCAGTACTTC. Its protein product is CASEPTGTEGAQYF.

The chain has TRBV27 and TRBJ1-2; D unresolved. CDR3 length: 13 residues. V lost 6 bases to trimming and J lost 4 bases, with 12 bases between them. Germline loops: CDR1 MNHEY, CDR2 SMNVEV (reference sequence). The DNA for the CDR3 is TGTGCCAGCAGCCCCGGAAGGGTCTATGGCTACACCTTC. Protein product: CASSPGRVYGYTF.

The chain combines TRBV2 with TRBJ2-5, with D unresolved. Germline-derived CDR1 and CDR2 are SNHLY and FYNNEI. The CDR3 has 12 amino acids. V gave up 7 bases and J gave up 8 bases, with 14 bases separating them. The CDR3 loop reads CASNYIGLTQYF. The CDR3 DNA follows: TGTGCCAGCAATTACATCGGGTTAACCCAGTACTTC.

This CDR3 is CASSFEWTSYYNEQFF. The DNA for the CDR3 is TGTGCCAGCAGCTTCGAGTGGACTAGCTATTACAATGAGCAGTTCTTC. This chain links TRBV28 with TRBJ2-1, with 8 bases aligning to TRBD2. Germline lookup yields CDR1 MDHEN and CDR2 SYDVKM. The junction had 11 bases not matched to a gene; V was cut back by 6 bases and J by 4 bases. The CDR3 runs to 16 residues. The whole variable domain, filled in from reference TRBV28 and TRBJ2-1, reads DVKVTQSSRYLVKRTGEKVFLECVQDMDHENMFWYRQDPGLGLRLIYFSYDVKMKEKGDIPEGYSVSREKKERFSLILESASTNQTSMYLCASSFEWTSYYNEQFFGPGTRLTVL.

V is TRBV5-1 and J is TRBJ1-1, with a weak D call TRBD1 (6 bases). With 5 bases removed from V and 0 bases from J, the gap between germline ends came to 14 bases. CDR3 size: 15 residues. Per the germline V gene, CDR1 is SGHRS and CDR2 is YFSETQ. The CDR3 bases are TGCGCCAGCAGTTCCCGGGACACCTTGAACACTGAAGCTTTCTTT. Its translation: CASSSRDTLNTEAFF.

CDR3 nucleotide sequence: TGTGCCACCGCCCGACAGGGCCAAACGCAGTATTTT. This gives the protein CATARQGQTQYF. The V gene is TRBV6-1, the J gene TRBJ2-3; the match to TRBD1 covers 7 bases. The V and J ends lost 10 bases and 9 bases, in that order; junction bases with no gene match: 10. Germline CDR1 reads MNHNS; CDR2 reads SASEGT. The CDR3 length is 12 residues.

This clone was recorded only once. The rearrangement uses TRBV28 and TRBJ1-5; the match to TRBD1 covers 9 bases. CDR1 and CDR2 from the germline V gene are MDHEN and SYDVKM. Trimming at V came to 4 bases and at J to 3 bases, leaving 13 bases not matched to a gene. This CDR3 region has 18 residues. CDR3 sequence (DNA): TGTGCCAGCAGTTCCATCGGACAGGGGATAGTTTTCAATCAGCCCCAGCATTTT. Protein product: CASSSIGQGIVFNQPQHF.

J is TRBJ2-3 and V is TRBV10-3; weak D call: TRBD2 (6 bases). Germline lookup yields CDR1 ENHRY and CDR2 SYGVKD. CDR3 size: 14 residues. The V gene lost 11 bases and the J gene lost 6 bases, with 21 bases spanning the gap. The CDR3 DNA sequence: TGTGCCTGGCGGGGTCGGGGATTGGGGGATACGCAGTATTTT. The encoded protein is CAWRGRGLGDTQYF.

The V gene is TRBV5-1, the J gene TRBJ1-5, with 8 bases identical to TRBD1. V lost 0 bases and J lost 4; bases outside the gene matches: 3. Germline V gene data show CDR1 as SGHRS and CDR2 as YFSETQ. The CDR3 length is 15 residues. CDR3 protein: CASSLGDRTNQPQHF. DNA for the CDR3: TGCGCCAGCAGCTTGGGGGACAGGACGAATCAGCCCCAGCATTTT.

The chain has TRBV27 and TRBJ2-3; D is uncertain. Per the germline V gene, CDR1 is MNHEY and CDR2 is SMNVEV (reference sequence). The CDR3 length is 11 residues. The V gene lost 7 bases and the J gene lost 5 bases, with 7 bases spanning the gap. DNA for the CDR3: TGTGCCAGCACCCGACGAGATACGCAGTATTTT. The encoded protein is CASTRRDTQYF.

V usage is TRBV7-2 and J usage is TRBJ2-3; no clear D gene. The V end was cut by 5 bases, the J end by 5 bases, with 8 bases between. CDR3 size: 12 residues. Germline V CDR1 and CDR2: SGHTA, FQGNSA. The chain's CDR3 is CASSQALDTQYF. The CDR3 nucleotides are TGTGCCAGCAGCCAGGCCTTAGATACGCAGTATTTT.

CDR3 in amino acids: CASSSWVLAGGATGELFF. The CDR3, as DNA: TGTGCCAGCAGCTCCTGGGTCCTCGCGGGGGGAGCCACCGGGGAGCTGTTTTTT. The chain recombines TRBV7-9 with TRBJ2-2, with TRBD2 matching 8 bases. Germline V CDR1 and CDR2: SEHNR, FQNEAQ (reference sequence). CDR3 length equals 18 residues. V was clipped by 4 bases and J by 4 bases; unmatched bases: 14.

V is TRBV7-2 and J is TRBJ1-5; possible D gene TRBD1, 6 bases. V gave up 1 base and J gave up 2 bases, with 9 bases separating them. The length of the CDR3 is 15 residues. Germline CDR1 SGHTA, CDR2 FQGNSA. The CDR3 sequence is CASSLGGAGNQPQHF. In nucleotides, the CDR3 is TGTGCCAGCAGCTTAGGGGGGGCCGGCAATCAGCCCCAGCATTTT.

V gene TRBV28 combines with J gene TRBJ2-1, with D hard to call. The V end lost 6 bases, the J end lost 0 bases, and 3 bases lay between the germline ends. The CDR3 extends over 12 amino acids. The V gene's germline CDR1 is MDHEN and CDR2 SYDVKM. CDR3 residues: CASRVSYNEQFF. In nucleotides, the CDR3 is TGTGCCAGCAGAGTCTCCTACAATGAGCAGTTCTTC. Filled out from reference TRBV28 and TRBJ2-1, the complete variable domain reads DVKVTQSSRYLVKRTGEKVFLECVQDMDHENMFWYRQDPGLGLRLIYFSYDVKMKEKGDIPEGYSVSREKKERFSLILESASTNQTSMYLCASRVSYNEQFFGPGTRLTVL.

The chain is built from TRBV7-9 and TRBJ2-7; either TRBD1 or TRBD2 may supply D (6 bases each). Germline values: CDR1 SEHNR, CDR2 FQNEAQ (reference sequence). The V end lost 1 base, the J end lost 5 bases, and 18 bases lay between the germline ends. The CDR3 runs to 16 residues. This CDR3 is CASSLEGGGTNNEQYF. The CDR3 DNA follows: TGTGCCAGCAGCTTAGAGGGTGGGGGGACAAACAACGAGCAGTACTTC.

The chain carries TRBV25-1 and TRBJ1-2, with D perhaps matching TRBD1 (6 bases). Trimming pared 4 bases from V and 8 bases from J, leaving 20 bases between. Germline V gives CDR1 MGHDK, CDR2 SYGVNS. The CDR3 is 15 amino acids. The CDR3 nucleotides read TGTGCCAGCAGTGGACTCTGGACAGCCCCAATCGGCTACACCTTC. It codes for CASSGLWTAPIGYTF.

This chain links TRBV4-1 with TRBJ1-2; 8 bases are a match to TRBD1. Germline assignment: CDR1 MGHRA and CDR2 YSYEKL. The CDR3 is 14 residues long. V lost 1 base to trimming and J lost 14 bases; unmatched junction nucleotides: 12. Here the CDR3 reads CASSQGPNRGVWTF. For the CDR3, the DNA is TGCGCCAGCAGCCAAGGGCCCAACAGGGGGGTATGGACCTTC.

This chain connects TRBV27 to TRBJ1-2, with 7 bases lining up with TRBD1. Trimming cost V 8 bases and J 4 bases; bases outside gene matches: 7. Germline V gene data show CDR1 as MNHEY and CDR2 as SMNVEV (reference sequence). The CDR3 is 13 residues long. CDR3 amino acids: CASATGRIYGYTF. CDR3 sequence (DNA): TGTGCCAGCGCGACAGGGCGGATCTATGGCTACACCTTC.

The chain has TRBV9 and TRBJ2-3; D is tentatively TRBD1 or TRBD2 (6 bases each). CDR3 length equals 13 residues. V lost 4 bases and J 11 bases, leaving 17 bases between the germline ends. CDR1 SGDLS and CDR2 YYNGEE come from the germline V gene. The CDR3 DNA reads TGTGCCAGCAGCCAAGACCAGGGGCGGGGGCAGTATTTT. It is translated as CASSQDQGRGQYF.

The CDR3 is CASSLLAGDETQYF. CDR3 nucleotide sequence: TGTGCCAGCAGTTTGCTAGCGGGAGATGAGACCCAGTACTTC. The chain joins TRBV27 to TRBJ2-5; 10 nucleotides line up with TRBD2. J gave up 5 bases and V 3 bases, and 3 bases lay outside the gene matches. In germline, CDR1 is MNHEY, CDR2 SMNVEV (reference sequence). This CDR3 is built from 14 residues.

The V and J genes are TRBV28 and TRBJ1-2; D is uncertain. Between the trimmed V and J ends, which lost 5 bases and 8 bases, there was a span of 18 bases. The CDR3 is 14 amino acids. From germline, CDR1 is MDHEN and CDR2 SYDVKM. The CDR3 DNA reads as TGTGCCAGCAGTCCTCGGTTTAAGTTATTGGGCTACACCTTC. Translating it yields CASSPRFKLLGYTF.

The V call is TRBV2, the J call TRBJ1-2; 10 nucleotides align to TRBD1. The CDR3 runs 17 residues. Germline V CDR1 and CDR2: SNHLY, FYNNEI. After removal of 7 bases from V and 0 bases from J, the junction contained 11 bases not matched to a gene. CDR3 sequence reads: CASILGTGVKANYGYTF. Here the CDR3 DNA reads TGTGCCAGCATCTTAGGGACAGGGGTTAAAGCTAACTATGGCTACACCTTC.

The rearrangement links TRBV5-1 to TRBJ2-2; D possibly matches TRBD1 or TRBD2 (5 bases each). Between the trimmed V and J ends, which lost 4 bases and 4 bases, there was a span of 8 bases. CDR1 is SGHRS, CDR2 YFSETQ, per germline. The CDR3 is made up of 13 amino acids. The CDR3 DNA reads as TGCGCCAGCAGCGTTGGGGGCACCGGGGAGCTGTTTTTT. It codes for CASSVGGTGELFF. The variable domain in full, completed from reference TRBV5-1 and TRBJ2-2, reads KAGVTQTPRYLIKTRGQQVTLSCSPISGHRSVSWYQQTPGQGLQFLFEYFSETQRNKGNFPGRFSGRQFSNSRSEMNVSTLELGDSALYLCASSVGGTGELFFGEGSRLTVL.